Included here is one T cell receptor (beta chain) sequence, with context. The target antigen is unknown. These data come from a study of cytomegalovirus exposure and HLA in healthy donors. Profiling relied on immunoSEQ multiplex PCR, and the TCRdb table lists in-frame clones only, not all of them. The table lists tens of thousands of clones, over 85% of them singletons. Germline trimming cut 5 bases from V and 4 bases from J; bases unmatched to any gene: 6. CDR1 is MNHEY and CDR2 is SVGAGI in the germline V gene. This CDR3 is built from 14 residues. Broader study findings: Clusters of TCRs from the first cohort tended to co-occur in the 95 to 150 validation repertoires (as a later analysis found). Usually a TCR sequence was rare, but some public TCRs were found in many donors. In vitro checks showed that three CMV-associated chains really do target CMV antigens. Cytomegalovirus association was assigned to more than 150 TCR beta chains.

The clonotype comes from a man aged 18 to 35 in good health and CMV-seropositive. Sequences were obtained from PBMCs. The rearrangement uses TRBV6-5 and TRBJ2-7; 9 bases align to TRBD1. The CDR3 DNA sequence: TGTGCCAGCAGTCCCCCCGGGACAGGGTACGAGCAGTACTTC. The encoded protein is CASSPPGTGYEQYF.